These 22 T cell receptor beta chains originate from one sample sequenced in a study of control samples from healthy donors and cancer patients. TCRdb's table, derived via immunoSEQ multiplex PCR, lists solely in-frame clones and lacks some. The sample includes approximately 150,000 clones, 85% to 95% of them seen just once. Sequencing was performed on blood. The receptor source for this set is a man aged 35 to 55 in good health.

The chain recombines TRBV5-1 with TRBJ2-7; D gene ambiguous. V dropped 0 bases and J dropped 0 bases, with 13 bases sitting between them. This CDR3 region has 16 residues. The germline V gene has CDR1 SGHRS and CDR2 YFSETQ. The CDR3: CASSLGLEPLSYEQYF. In DNA form, the CDR3 reads TGCGCCAGCAGCTTGGGGCTCGAACCCCTCTCCTACGAGCAGTACTTC.

The rearrangement uses TRBV18 and TRBJ2-3; no clear D. CDR3 length: 13 residues. Between the trimmed V and J ends, which lost 1 base and 4 bases, there was a span of 6 bases. CDR1 and CDR2 (germline): KGHSH, LQKENI. In DNA, the CDR3 is TGTGCCAGCTCACCACAGGGTTCAGATACGCAGTATTTT. Translated: CASSPQGSDTQYF.

The chain recombines TRBV2 with TRBJ1-2; maybe TRBD1 (5 bases). Trimming took 3 bases from V and 2 from J, leaving 10 bases between them. CDR3 size: 14 residues. CDR1 is SNHLY and CDR2 is FYNNEI in the germline V gene. The DNA for the CDR3 is TGTGCCAGCAGTGACGGACACACCAACTATGGCTACACCTTC. Translated, it gives CASSDGHTNYGYTF.

This chain connects TRBV27 to TRBJ2-7; the D gene is possibly TRBD2 (7 bases). The germline gives CDR1 MNHEY, CDR2 SMNVEV (reference sequence). The CDR3 is made up of 15 amino acids. V was trimmed by 7 bases and J by 6 bases, leaving 22 bases between them. CDR3 sequence reads: CASTGGGAGEVEQYF. CDR3 DNA: TGTGCCAGCACCGGAGGGGGGGCGGGAGAAGTCGAGCAGTACTTC.

DNA for the CDR3: TGTGCCACCAGTGCCGGAGGAGACTTCCAAGAGACCCAGTACTTC. This codes for CATSAGGDFQETQYF. V and J are TRBV24-1 and TRBJ2-5; TRBD2 is a possible D gene (5 bases). Germline V lookup: CDR1 KGHDR, CDR2 SFDVKD. This CDR3 has 15 amino acids. V dropped 5 bases and J dropped 1 base, with 13 bases sitting between them.

J is TRBJ2-7 and V is TRBV7-6; D gene ambiguous. This CDR3 is built from 13 residues. V shed 5 bases and J shed 3 bases, with 11 bases lying between them. Germline V gene sequence: CDR1 SGHVS, CDR2 FNYEAQ. This CDR3 reads CASSIQDDYEQYF. The CDR3 DNA is TGTGCCAGCAGCATCCAAGACGACTACGAGCAGTACTTC.

This clone has a single count. The gene calls are TRBV27 and TRBJ2-7, with D perhaps matching TRBD1 (6 bases). The V end was cut by 4 bases, the J end by 2 bases, with 12 bases between. Germline-derived CDR1 and CDR2 are MNHEY and SMNVEV (reference sequence). The CDR3 covers 14 residues. CDR3 nucleotide sequence: TGTGCCAGCAGTTCCGGGACAAAAACCTACGAGCAGTACTTC. Translation gives CASSSGTKTYEQYF.

There are a few counts of this clone. V and J are TRBV19 and TRBJ1-4; TRBD1 agrees at 10 bases. Germline CDR1 and CDR2: LNHDA and SQIVND (reference sequence). This CDR3 comprises 13 residues. Losses at the gene ends were 6 bases for V and 7 bases for J; bases not matched to a gene: 2. The DNA of the CDR3 is TGTGCCAGTAGGGGACAGGGGCCTGAAAAACTGTTTTTT. The encoded protein is CASRGQGPEKLFF.

The V call is TRBV13, the J call TRBJ1-2, with no clear D. Trimming cost V 4 bases and J 4 bases, with 25 bases left between them. The germline V gene has CDR1 PRHDT and CDR2 FYEKMQ (reference sequence). The CDR3 is 18 residues long. The CDR3 DNA reads as TGTGCCAGCAGCTCTTTCTTGGGGAAAGAGTTGCCTGGCTATGGCTACACCTTC. Residues: CASSSFLGKELPGYGYTF.

This chain joins TRBV2 and TRBJ2-7; 9 positions match TRBD1. The germline CDR1 and CDR2 sequences are SNHLY and FYNNEI. V gave up 6 bases and J gave up 1 base; unmatched junction bases: 4. CDR3 size: 14 residues. The CDR3 is CASRGQGSSYEQYF. The CDR3 DNA reads as TGTGCCAGCAGGGGACAGGGTTCTTCCTACGAGCAGTACTTC. Full variable domain (outside the CDR3, taken from reference TRBV2 and TRBJ2-7): EPEVTQTPSHQVTQMGQEVILRCVPISNHLYFYWYRQILGQKVEFLVSFYNNEISEKSEIFDDQFSVERPDGSNFTLKIRSTKLEDSAMYFCASRGQGSSYEQYFGPGTRLTVT.

The chain combines TRBV12-3 or TRBV12-4 with TRBJ2-3; 8 nucleotides agree with TRBD2. V lost 6 bases and J lost 6; bases outside the gene matches: 5. The CDR3 contains 13 residues. CDR3 loop: CASSREGMDTQYF. CDR3 bases: TGTGCCAGCAGCCGGGAGGGGATGGATACGCAGTATTTT.

The rearrangement joins TRBV5-6 to TRBJ2-7; D is uncertain. CDR3 length equals 13 residues. Germline V gene sequence: CDR1 SGHDT, CDR2 YYEEEE. V dropped 1 base and J dropped 7 bases, with 12 bases sitting between them. CDR3 protein: CASSLKPGGEQYF. The CDR3 DNA reads TGTGCCAGCAGCTTGAAGCCCGGTGGGGAGCAGTACTTC.

The rearrangement uses TRBV20-1 and TRBJ2-7; TRBD2 matches 10 bases. The CDR3 covers 17 residues. The V gene end was trimmed by 3 bases and the J gene end by 5 bases; junction bases not matched to a gene: 16. Germline values: CDR1 DFQATT, CDR2 SNEGSKA (reference sequence). CDR3 DNA: TGCAGTGCTAGTCCCTTGAGCCGTTCTAGCGGGAGAGACGAGCAGTACTTC. This encodes CSASPLSRSSGRDEQYF.

J is TRBJ1-5 and V is TRBV11-2; tentative D call: TRBD1 (6 bases). The length of the CDR3 is 14 residues. Germline V CDR1 and CDR2: SGHAT, FQNNGV. V gave up 3 bases and J gave up 7 bases, with 13 bases separating them. The CDR3 sequence is CASSLDSARQPQHF. The CDR3, as DNA: TGTGCCAGCAGCTTGGACAGCGCGAGGCAGCCCCAGCATTTT.

The genes are TRBV28 and TRBJ1-2; the D gene is possibly TRBD1 (5 bases). The CDR3 runs to 14 residues. Trimming removed 7 bases from V and 6 bases from J, with 18 bases in between. CDR1 MDHEN and CDR2 SYDVKM come from the germline V gene. The CDR3 sequence is CASTDAGFSHGYTF. The CDR3 DNA reads TGTGCCAGCACCGACGCAGGGTTTTCCCATGGCTACACCTTC.

V is TRBV9 and J is TRBJ2-3; no clear D. The CDR3 extends over 16 amino acids. V lost 2 bases and J 3 bases, leaving 16 bases between the germline ends. The germline CDR1 and CDR2 sequences are SGDLS and YYNGEE. The CDR3 here is CASSVYQSLGTDTQYF. In nucleotides, the CDR3 is TGTGCCAGCAGCGTTTATCAGTCCCTAGGGACAGATACGCAGTATTTT.

The CDR3 DNA reads TGCGCCAGCAGCCCTCCACTCGACACCGGGGAGCTGTTTTTT. Protein: CASSPPLDTGELFF. The chain combines TRBV5-1 with TRBJ2-2; D unclear. Trimming pared 4 bases from V and 3 bases from J, leaving 10 bases between. This CDR3 has 14 amino acids. Germline CDR1 and CDR2: SGHRS and YFSETQ.

The chain employs TRBV5-6 and TRBJ1-4; D unclear. Trimming took 0 bases from V and 12 from J, leaving 18 bases between them. CDR1 SGHDT and CDR2 YYEEEE come from the germline V gene. The CDR3 spans 15 residues. DNA of the CDR3: TGTGCCAGCAGCTTGGAACTGGGTCCGGGCCCGGAACTGTTTTTT. It translates to CASSLELGPGPELFF.

This chain joins TRBV7-9 and TRBJ1-4; D uncertain. The V and J ends lost 7 bases and 1 base respectively, with 13 bases between them. Germline CDR1 SEHNR, CDR2 FQNEAQ (reference sequence). The CDR3 loop spans 15 amino acids. The CDR3 here is CASTFGLETNEKLFF. The CDR3 coding sequence is TGTGCCAGCACCTTCGGCCTTGAAACTAATGAAAAACTGTTTTTT.

The chain is built from TRBV5-8 and TRBJ2-1, with 15 bases matching TRBD2. CDR1 SGHTS and CDR2 YDEGEE come from the germline V gene. V gave up 0 bases and J gave up 5 bases; unmatched junction bases: 6. The CDR3 extends over 18 amino acids. This chain's CDR3 is CASSLAGTSGGTHNEQFF. CDR3 DNA sequence: TGTGCCAGCAGCTTGGCCGGGACTAGCGGGGGGACCCACAATGAGCAGTTCTTC.

The chain combines TRBV2 with TRBJ2-1; D possibly uses TRBD1 or TRBD2 (5 bases each). The CDR3 loop spans 14 amino acids. Trimming took 6 bases from V and 6 from J, leaving 15 bases between them. The germline gives CDR1 SNHLY, CDR2 FYNNEI. CDR3 DNA: TGTGCCAGCAGGGAGGACACCTGGGGCAATGAGCAGTTCTTC. Translating gives CASREDTWGNEQFF.

The chain uses TRBV10-1 and TRBJ2-2; D is undetermined. Between the trimmed V and J ends, which lost 4 bases and 5 bases, there was a span of 8 bases. Per the germline V gene, CDR1 is WNHNN and CDR2 is SYGVQD (reference sequence). The CDR3 contains 13 residues. CDR3 bases: TGCGCCAGCAGTGGCTCAGCAACCGGGGAGCTGTTTTTT. Its protein product is CASSGSATGELFF.